These 11 T cell receptor beta chains were all obtained from the same sample, sequenced in a study of T cell repertoires in cytomegalovirus infection. In TCRdb, the reads were re-called with MiXCR into one record per CDR3 protein. This table holds a few hundred thousand distinct CDR3 sequences, roughly 9.5% found once. The sample comprised PBMCs. The receptors stem from a human donor in good health (CMV status not recorded). Some clones in this sample may be carry-over from other donors' samples.

This chain connects TRBV7-2 to TRBJ2-7, with 10 bases aligning to TRBD2. The CDR3 length is 15 residues. V lost 1 base and J lost 6; bases outside the gene matches: 6. Germline loops: CDR1 SGHTA, CDR2 FQGNSA. CDR3 region: CASSLGNSGRREQYF. CDR3 in DNA: TGTGCCAGCAGCTTAGGGAATAGCGGGAGGCGCGAGCAGTACTTC.

The chain links TRBV7-2 to TRBJ2-1; tentatively, D is TRBD1 or TRBD2 (6 bases each). Trimming left V 7 bases short and J 8 bases short, with 18 bases between. Germline V gene data show CDR1 as SGHTA and CDR2 as FQGNSA. The CDR3 totals 14 residues. CDR3 protein: CASIPGGPWDEQFF. Here the CDR3 DNA reads TGTGCCAGCATCCCCGGGGGCCCGTGGGATGAGCAGTTCTTC.

This clonotype was recorded many times. This chain joins TRBV12-3 or TRBV12-4 and TRBJ1-4, with D uncertain. The CDR3 extends over 18 amino acids. Trimming stripped 7 bases from V and 0 bases from J, with 21 bases between. The DNA of the CDR3 is TGTGCCAGCACGTTCAAGGGTTCATTCTTGGCAACTAATGAAAAACTGTTTTTT. It yields the protein CASTFKGSFLATNEKLFF.

This clonotype has just a few counts. The chain combines TRBV6-2 or TRBV6-3 with TRBJ1-5; 7 bases match TRBD1. Germline lookup yields CDR1 MNHEY and CDR2 SVGEGT. J gave up 4 bases and V 5 bases, and 8 bases lay outside the gene matches. CDR3 length: 15 residues. This CDR3 is CASSPRQGWNQPQHF. The CDR3 DNA sequence: TGTGCCAGCAGTCCCCGACAGGGTTGGAATCAGCCCCAGCATTTT.

With respect to this clonotype: At one of its ends the junction is not consistent with the germline gene, which may arise from a read error. The chain combines TRBV7-2 with TRBJ2-2; TRBD2 is a possible D gene (5 bases). This CDR3 has 14 amino acids. Per germline, CDR1 SGHTA and CDR2 FQGNSA. CDR3 loop: CASSAAANTGELLF. In nucleotides, the CDR3 is TGTGCCAGCAGCGCGGCAGCCAACACCGGGGAGCTGCTTTTT.

This clonotype was recorded at least ten times. The chain combines TRBV7-2 with TRBJ1-1, with D hard to call. The CDR3 sequence is 13 residues long. V was shortened by 1 base and J by 11 bases, with 14 bases between the two germline ends. The V gene's germline CDR1 is SGHTA and CDR2 FQGNSA. Here the CDR3 DNA reads TGTGCCAGCAGCTTAGAGGCAGTTTCACCGGCTTTCTTT. Residues: CASSLEAVSPAFF.

In its sample, this clonotype was seen many times. CDR3 loop: CASRALGGGYTF. The CDR3 nucleotides are TGTGCCAGCAGAGCCCTCGGGGGGGGCTACACCTTC. The V gene is TRBV7-2, the J gene TRBJ1-2; possibly TRBD1 for D (5 bases). This CDR3 has 12 residues. Trimming pared 6 bases from V and 8 bases from J, leaving 13 bases between. Per germline, CDR1 SGHTA and CDR2 FQGNSA.

For this clonotype: Because the CDR3's place on the DNA is in doubt, the DNA is left out and the CDR3 is given as listed by TCRdb. The V call is TRBV19, the J call TRBJ1-5; no check of the table's D call, TRBD1, against the DNA was made. The CDR3 sequence runs 16 residues, both termini included. Germline loops: CDR1 LNHDA, CDR2 SQIVND (reference sequence). CDR3 loop: CASRTSGQGKNQPQHF.

The chain carries TRBV20-1 and TRBJ1-1, with D possibly TRBD1 on 5 matching bases. This CDR3 has 14 amino acids. Germline V CDR1 and CDR2: DFQATT, SNEGSKA (reference sequence). Trimming left V 1 base short and J 3 bases short, with 12 bases between. The DNA for the CDR3 is TGCAGTGCTAGAGGGATACAGGATCACACTGAAGCTTTCTTT. It specifies CSARGIQDHTEAFF.

The J gene is TRBJ2-7, the V gene TRBV5-1; 9 nucleotides line up with TRBD2. Germline V lookup: CDR1 SGHRS, CDR2 YFSETQ. This CDR3 contains 17 residues. With V trimmed by 2 bases and J by 5 bases, 14 bases remained unmatched. The CDR3 DNA follows: TGCGCCAGCAGCTTTAAACCTAGCGGGGAGGTCTGGGACGAGCAGTACTTC. Its protein product is CASSFKPSGEVWDEQYF. Supplemented by reference TRBV5-1 and TRBJ2-7, the full variable domain reads KAGVTQTPRYLIKTRGQQVTLSCSPISGHRSVSWYQQTPGQGLQFLFEYFSETQRNKGNFPGRFSGRQFSNSRSEMNVSTLELGDSALYLCASSFKPSGEVWDEQYFGPGTRLTVT.

The table lists this clonotype with many counts. This chain links TRBV7-2 with TRBJ2-1; 7 nucleotides agree with TRBD1. V shed 5 bases, J shed 5 bases, and the junction held 12 bases outside the gene matches. The CDR3 has 16 amino acids. From germline, CDR1 is SGHTA and CDR2 FQGNSA. The CDR3 loop reads CASSHARGQGNNEQFF. The CDR3 coding sequence is TGTGCCAGCAGCCACGCGAGGGGGCAGGGGAACAATGAGCAGTTCTTC.